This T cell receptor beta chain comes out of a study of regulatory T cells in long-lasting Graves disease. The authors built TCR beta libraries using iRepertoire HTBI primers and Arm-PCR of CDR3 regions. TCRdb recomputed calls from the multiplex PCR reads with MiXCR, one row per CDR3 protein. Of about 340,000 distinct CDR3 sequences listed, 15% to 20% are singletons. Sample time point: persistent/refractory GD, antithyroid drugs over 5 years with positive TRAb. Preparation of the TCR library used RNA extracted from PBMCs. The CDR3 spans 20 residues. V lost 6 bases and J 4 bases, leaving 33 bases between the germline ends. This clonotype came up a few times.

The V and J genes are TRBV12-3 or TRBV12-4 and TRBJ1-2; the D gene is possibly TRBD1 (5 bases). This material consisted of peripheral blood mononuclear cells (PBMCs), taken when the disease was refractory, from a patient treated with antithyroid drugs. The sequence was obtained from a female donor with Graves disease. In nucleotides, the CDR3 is TGTGCCAGCAGCTCCTGGGGCTGGGGACGGGACGGCCAGTTTTCCTATGGCTACACCTTC. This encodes CASSSWGWGRDGQFSYGYTF.